This T cell receptor beta chain was recorded in a study of blood T cells in healthy people across ages. Regarding the study as a whole: Unsorted PBMC material precluded a definitive naive versus antigen-experienced comparison.

This clonotype appeared many times. Antigen: not known. CDR3 length: 22 amino acids. V dropped 3 bases and J dropped 2; count of bases not matched to a gene: 26. Germline-derived CDR1 and CDR2 are SGHVS and FNYEAQ. Primed by a sample-barcoded 5' primer and a J-beta primer mix, a second PCR proceeded for about 7 to 11 cycles. Via MiXCR, TCRdb re-called the 5' RACE reads, giving one row per CDR3 protein. The repertoire holds 500,000 to 700,000 distinct CDR3 sequences, 25% to 35% seen once, with roughly 14% in the top ten. The TCR was taken from a woman older than 75 in good health. J is TRBJ2-3 and V is TRBV7-6; TRBD1 agrees at 7 bases. The sequenced sample was blood. CDR3: CASSLGIGGGGGFRRTTDTQYF. The CDR3 nucleotides are TGTGCCAGCAGCTTGGGTATAGGGGGCGGTGGAGGTTTTAGGCGGACCACAGATACGCAGTATTTT.